The 10 T cell receptor beta chains given below trace back to one sample, sequenced in a study of post-analysis software for immune sequencing data (dated by TCRdb to the mid-2010s). Here is what the overall study found, with its caveats: A few TRBV segments, including TRBV5-6, TRBV5-1 and TRBV20-1, were significantly more frequent in patients than controls.

Libraries were built with PCR. Data came from an Illumina HiSeq 2500. Unique molecular identifiers were incorporated into TCR beta cDNA libraries to reduce PCR and sequencing biases. TCRdb applied fastp at Q25 and MiXCR to the public reads, then kept only in-frame beta chains. Entries are consolidated by CDR3 protein sequence, retaining the most common genes and DNA. This sample is represented by about 260,000 distinct CDR3 sequences; 30% to 45% of them were singletons. The top ten constitute 4% to 6% of the sample. Which antigens these TCRs recognize remains unknown. Specimen: blood. The source is a girl between 10 and 17 years old with multiple sclerosis.

The table lists this clonotype with a count of one. The chain uses TRBV7-9 and TRBJ2-7, with D uncertain. Germline lookup yields CDR1 SEHNR and CDR2 FQNEAQ (reference sequence). V was trimmed by 5 bases and J by 3 bases, leaving 8 bases between them. This CDR3 is 12 amino acids long. Written as DNA, the CDR3 is TGTGCCAGCAGCAACGAGAACTACGAGCAGTACTTC. It yields the protein CASSNENYEQYF.

A note on this clonotype: A much larger clone lies one base from this, so it may be a read error. V is TRBV7-9 and J is TRBJ2-5, with 8 bases that match TRBD2. The CDR3 is made up of 16 amino acids. Germline assignment: CDR1 SEHNR and CDR2 FQNEAQ (reference sequence). J gave up 11 bases and V 2 bases, and 16 bases lay outside the gene matches. CDR3 nucleotides: TGTGCCAGCAGCTTACCTGGACTAGCCTCCTACAATGAGCAGTACTTC. Encoded protein: CASSLPGLASYNEQYF. Full variable domain (remainder filled in from reference TRBV7-9 and TRBJ2-5): DTGVSQNPRHKITKRGQNVTFRCDPISEHNRLYWYRQTLGQGPEFLTYFQNEAQLEKSRLLSDRFSAERPKGSFSTLEIQRTEQGDSAMYLCASSLPGLASYNEQYFGPGTRLLVL.

The rearrangement uses TRBV10-3 and TRBJ2-4; the D is unclear. The better agreement between TRBJ2-7 and the DNA end casts doubt on the J call. The CDR3 contains 13 residues. Germline V gives CDR1 ENHRY, CDR2 SYGVKD. CDR3 residues: CAISEKEWDEQYF. Here the CDR3 DNA reads TGTGCCATCAGTGAAAAGGAGTGGGACGAGCAGTACTTC.

Comment on this clonotype: One base away lies a much larger clone, so this may be a sequencing read error. The chain uses TRBV3-1 and TRBJ2-1; D remains ambiguous. This CDR3 comprises 12 residues. The V gene's germline CDR1 is LGHDT and CDR2 YNNKEL (reference sequence). Trimming pared 3 bases from V and 6 bases from J, leaving 6 bases between. In DNA, the CDR3 is TGTGCCAGCAGCCACCTAATCAATGAGCAGTTCTTC. Residues: CASSHLINEQFF.

This clonotype was seen only a few times. Germline and junction disagree at one end, which may indicate a read error. This chain joins TRBV4-1 and TRBJ1-1; the D is unclear. From germline, CDR1 is MGHRA and CDR2 YSYEKL. The CDR3 contains 16 residues. The CDR3 region has the DNA TGCGCCAGCAACCAAGAGGGCAGAATCCGGAACACTGAAGCTTTCTTT. It yields the protein CASNQEGRIRNTEAFF.

The V gene is TRBV7-2, the J gene TRBJ2-7, with TRBD2 matching over 9 bases. After removal of 1 base from V and 2 bases from J, the junction contained 12 bases not matched to a gene. There are 18 residues in the CDR3. From germline, CDR1 is SGHTA and CDR2 FQGNSA. CDR3 in amino acids: CASSLDRPGAGGTYEQYF. The CDR3 DNA is TGTGCCAGCAGCTTAGATCGCCCAGGAGCGGGGGGAACCTACGAGCAGTACTTC. Supplemented by reference TRBV7-2 and TRBJ2-7, the full variable domain reads GAGVSQSPSNKVTEKGKDVELRCDPISGHTALYWYRQSLGQGLEFLIYFQGNSAPDKSGLPSDRFSAERTGGSVSTLTIQRTQQEDSAVYLCASSLDRPGAGGTYEQYFGPGTRLTVT.

The DNA of the CDR3 is TGTGCCAGCAGTATACTGCCGGGCCCCATGTCGAACACTGAAGCTTTCTTT. Its protein product is CASSILPGPMSNTEAFF. V is TRBV12-3 or TRBV12-4 and J is TRBJ1-1; D is unclear. The V end was cut by 5 bases, the J end by 1 base, with 20 bases between. This CDR3 is built from 17 residues.

This clonotype occurred many times. This sequence joins TRBV20-1 and TRBJ2-1, with 8 nucleotides matching TRBD2. Germline lookup yields CDR1 DFQATT and CDR2 SNEGSKA (reference sequence). The CDR3 contains 14 residues. Unmatched junction bases numbered 6, after V lost 7 bases and J lost 1 base. The CDR3 sequence is CSGRRGVSYNEQFF. The CDR3 nucleotides are TGCAGTGGGCGGCGGGGGGTTTCCTACAATGAGCAGTTCTTC.

As to this clonotype: Just one base apart from a much larger clone, this may be a read error. This chain joins TRBV4-2 and TRBJ2-1; 11 bases fit TRBD2. The J call may be mistaken, given a closer DNA end match to TRBJ2-7. Germline V gene data show CDR1 as LGHNA and CDR2 as YNFKEQ. CDR3 length equals 19 residues. In DNA form, the CDR3 reads TGTGCCAGCAGCCAAGAACAGCTAGCGGGAGGAAGGTCCTACAATGAGCAGTACTTC. Its translation: CASSQEQLAGGRSYNEQYF.

The chain is built from TRBV12-3 or TRBV12-4 and TRBJ1-1; 8 nucleotides agree with TRBD1. This CDR3 is built from 14 residues. With V trimmed by 7 bases and J by 0 bases, 4 bases remained unmatched. CDR3 DNA sequence: TGTGCCAGCAATACAGGGGGGGTGAACACTGAAGCTTTCTTT. It translates to CASNTGGVNTEAFF.